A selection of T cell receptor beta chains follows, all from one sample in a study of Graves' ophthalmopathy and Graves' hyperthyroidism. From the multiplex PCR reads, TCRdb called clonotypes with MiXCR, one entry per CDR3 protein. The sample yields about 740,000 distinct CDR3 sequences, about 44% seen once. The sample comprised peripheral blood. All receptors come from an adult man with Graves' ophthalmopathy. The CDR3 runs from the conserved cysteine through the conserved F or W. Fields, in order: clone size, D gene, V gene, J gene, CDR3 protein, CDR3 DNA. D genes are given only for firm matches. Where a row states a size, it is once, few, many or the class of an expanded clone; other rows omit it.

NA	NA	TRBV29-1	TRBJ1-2	CSVEDPTYTF	TGCAGCGTTGAAGATCCCACCTACACCTTC
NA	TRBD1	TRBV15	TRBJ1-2	CATSSRGQGDGYTF	TGTGCCACCAGCAGCCGGGGACAGGGGGATGGCTACACCTTC
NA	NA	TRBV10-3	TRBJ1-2	CAISDGQFNGYTF	TGTGCCATCAGTGACGGACAGTTCAACGGCTACACCTTC
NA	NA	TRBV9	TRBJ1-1	CASRETAVNTEAFF	TGTGCCAGCAGAGAGACGGCAGTTAACACTGAAGCTTTCTTT
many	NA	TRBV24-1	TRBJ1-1	CATRPEGGGTEAFF	TGTGCCACCAGACCCGAGGGAGGGGGCACTGAAGCTTTCTTT
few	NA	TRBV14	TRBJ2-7	CASSQVGGHYEQYF	TGTGCCAGCAGCCAAGTTGGCGGACACTACGAGCAGTACTTC
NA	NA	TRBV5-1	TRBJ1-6	CASKLSSYNSPLHF	TGCGCCAGCAAATTGAGCTCCTATAATTCACCCCTCCACTTT
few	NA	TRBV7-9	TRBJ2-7	CASSLAGSTTYEQYF	TGTGCCAGCAGCTTAGCCGGGAGTACCACCTACGAGCAGTACTTC
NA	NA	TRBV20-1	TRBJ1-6	CSAGGFDNSPLHF	TGCAGTGCTGGCGGGTTTGACAATTCACCCCTCCACTTT
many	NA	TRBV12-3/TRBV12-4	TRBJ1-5	CASSFTADQPQHF	TGTGCCAGCAGTTTCACAGCGGATCAGCCCCAGCATTTT
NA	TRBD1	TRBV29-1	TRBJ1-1	CSAATGGRDTEAFF	TGCAGCGCTGCGACAGGGGGGCGGGACACTGAAGCTTTCTTT
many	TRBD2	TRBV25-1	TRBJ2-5	CASSDLAGGQETQYF	TGTGCCAGCAGTGATCTGGCGGGGGGGCAGGAGACCCAGTACTTC
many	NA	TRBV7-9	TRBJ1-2	CASSLSGDGYTF	TGTGCCAGCAGCTTATCGGGGGATGGCTACACCTTC
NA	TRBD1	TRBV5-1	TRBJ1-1	CASSCRGSTEAFF	TGCGCCAGCAGCTGCAGGGGGAGTACTGAAGCTTTCTTT
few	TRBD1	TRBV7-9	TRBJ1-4	CASSHKNRGRNEKLFF	TGTGCCAGCAGTCACAAAAACAGGGGTCGGAATGAAAAACTGTTTTTT
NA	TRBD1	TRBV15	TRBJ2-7	CASSQIDGQGAYEQYF	TGTGCCAGCAGCCAAATCGACGGACAGGGAGCCTACGAGCAGTACTTC
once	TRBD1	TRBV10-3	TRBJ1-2	CASVSTGGDYGYTF	TGTGCCAGCGTCTCGACAGGGGGCGACTATGGCTACACCTTC
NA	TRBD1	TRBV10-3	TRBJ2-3	CATGQVDTQYF	TGTGCCACGGGACAGGTGGATACGCAGTATTTT
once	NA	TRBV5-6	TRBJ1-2	CAWSVEGLRGYTF	TGTGCCTGGAGTGTAGAAGGGCTGCGTGGCTACACCTTC
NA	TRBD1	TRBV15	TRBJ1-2	CATSVRDRNYGYTF	TGTGCCACCAGCGTCCGGGACAGGAACTATGGCTACACCTTC
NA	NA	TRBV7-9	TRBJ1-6	CASSSGLAGSSPLHF	TGTGCCAGCAGCTCAGGACTAGCGGGGAGTTCACCCCTCCACTTT
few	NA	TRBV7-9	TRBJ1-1	CASSNRWNTEAFF	TGTGCCAGCAGCAACCGTTGGAACACTGAAGCTTTCTTT
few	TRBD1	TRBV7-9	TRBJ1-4	CASSVTGGEKLFF	TGTGCCAGCAGCGTTACAGGGGGGGAAAAACTGTTTTTT
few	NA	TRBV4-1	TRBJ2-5	CASSQDGTPGETQYF	TGCGCCAGCAGCCAAGATGGGACCCCGGGAGAGACCCAGTACTTC
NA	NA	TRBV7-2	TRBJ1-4	CASSQPYEKLFF	TGCGCCAGCAGCCAACCCTATGAAAAACTGTTTTTT
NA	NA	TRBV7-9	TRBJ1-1	CASSTRMSTEAFF	TGTGCCAGCAGCACCCGGATGAGCACTGAAGCTTTCTTT
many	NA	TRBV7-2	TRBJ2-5	CASSPSMFGGQETQYF	TGTGCCAGCAGCCCGTCAATGTTCGGCGGACAAGAGACCCAGTACTTC
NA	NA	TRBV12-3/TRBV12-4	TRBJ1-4	CASSFTGRAGKLFF	TGTGCCAGCAGTTTTACAGGGCGGGCTGGAAAACTGTTTTTT
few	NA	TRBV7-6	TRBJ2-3	CASSLGSSTDTQYF	TGTGCCAGCAGCTTAGGGAGTTCGACAGATACGCAGTATTTT
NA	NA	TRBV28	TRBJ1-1	CASSLTSGEAFF	TGTGCCAGCAGTTTAACATCAGGTGAAGCTTTCTTT
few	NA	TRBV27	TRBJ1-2	CASWQGSDGYTF	TGTGCCAGCTGGCAAGGAAGTGACGGCTACACCTTC
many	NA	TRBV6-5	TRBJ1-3	CASRQGQNTIYF	TGTGCCAGCAGACAAGGGCAGAACACCATATATTTT
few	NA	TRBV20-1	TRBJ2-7	CSSGPSSSYEQYF	TGCAGTTCAGGGCCCTCGAGCTCCTACGAGCAGTACTTC
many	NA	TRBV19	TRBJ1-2	CASSPSGAGGYTF	TGTGCCAGTAGTCCCAGCGGGGCTGGTGGCTACACCTTC
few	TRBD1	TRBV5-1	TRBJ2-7	CASSSPGTDEQYF	TGCGCCAGCAGCTCCCCCGGGACAGACGAGCAGTACTTC
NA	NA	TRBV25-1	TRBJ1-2	CASSIGSVAQARFGYTF	TGTGCCAGCAGCATTGGCAGCGTTGCACAGGCTCGCTTTGGCTACACCTTC
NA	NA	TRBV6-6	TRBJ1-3	CASSYSVAGTGNTIYF	TGTGCCAGCAGTTACTCGGTCGCAGGCACTGGAAACACCATATATTTT
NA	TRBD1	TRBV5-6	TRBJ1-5	CASSPQGGGAGQPQHF	TGTGCCAGCAGCCCACAGGGAGGGGGCGCGGGTCAGCCCCAGCATTTT
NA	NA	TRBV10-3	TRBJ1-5	CAISYLDRQPQHF	TGTGCCATCAGTTACCTTGACAGACAGCCCCAGCATTTT
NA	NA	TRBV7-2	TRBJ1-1	CASSWRRQVYTEAFF	TGTGCCAGCAGCTGGAGGCGACAGGTTTACACTGAAGCTTTCTTT
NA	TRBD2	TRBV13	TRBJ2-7	CASNLAGDEQYF	TGTGCCAGCAACCTAGCGGGAGACGAGCAGTACTTC
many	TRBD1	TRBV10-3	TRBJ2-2	CAISDIVGQANTGELFF	TGTGCCATCAGTGATATTGTGGGACAGGCAAACACCGGGGAGCTGTTTTTT
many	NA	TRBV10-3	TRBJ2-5	CAIRQSDVETQYF	TGTGCCATCAGACAGTCGGACGTAGAGACCCAGTACTTC
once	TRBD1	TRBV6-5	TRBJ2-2	CASSYYLVPGQINTGELFF	TGTGCCAGCAGTTACTATTTGGTACCGGGACAGATCAACACCGGGGAGCTGTTTTTT
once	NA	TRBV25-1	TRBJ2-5	CASSDSGYQETQYF	TGTGCCAGCAGTGACTCGGGATACCAAGAGACCCAGTACTTC
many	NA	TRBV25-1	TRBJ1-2	CASRATGETNYGYTF	TGTGCCAGCAGGGCCACCGGGGAGACTAACTATGGCTACACCTTC
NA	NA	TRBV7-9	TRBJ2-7	CASTGVGSYEQYF	TGTGCCAGCACGGGGGTAGGTTCGTACGAGCAGTACTTC
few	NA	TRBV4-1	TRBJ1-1	CASQDRGPEAFF	TGCGCCAGCCAGGACCGGGGTCCTGAAGCTTTCTTT
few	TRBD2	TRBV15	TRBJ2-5	CATSRARLAGVQGETQYF	TGTGCCACCAGCAGAGCGAGACTAGCGGGAGTTCAGGGGGAGACCCAGTACTTC
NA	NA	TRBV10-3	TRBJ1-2	CASSLERVNHYGYTF	TGTGCCAGCTCCCTCGAGAGGGTCAACCACTATGGCTACACCTTC